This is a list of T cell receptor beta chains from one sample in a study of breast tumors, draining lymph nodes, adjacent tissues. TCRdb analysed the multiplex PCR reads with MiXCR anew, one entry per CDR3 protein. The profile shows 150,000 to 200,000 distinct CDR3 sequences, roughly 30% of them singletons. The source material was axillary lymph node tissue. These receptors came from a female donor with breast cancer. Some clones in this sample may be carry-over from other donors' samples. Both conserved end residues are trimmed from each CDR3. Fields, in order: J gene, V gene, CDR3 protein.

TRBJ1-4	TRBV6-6	ASSPTGTGSYEKLF
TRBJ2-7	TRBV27	ASSPLFQGTTYEQY
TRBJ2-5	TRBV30	AWSGGGGETQY
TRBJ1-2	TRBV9	ASSLTGTGENRDGYT
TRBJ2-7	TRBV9	ASSVRDSLLYEQY
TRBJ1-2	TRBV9	ASSVAQPGQGFHT
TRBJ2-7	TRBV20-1	SALGSSYEQY
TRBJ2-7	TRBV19	ASSITAGEYYEQY
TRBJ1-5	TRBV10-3	AISGRRGGTYDQPQH
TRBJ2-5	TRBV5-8	ASSLGTAGKTQY